The 20 T cell receptor beta chains given below trace back to one sample, sequenced in a study of blood T cell repertoires in COVID-19. TCRdb keeps only in-frame clones here, not all; method: immunoSEQ multiplex PCR. Seen here are 220,000 or so clones, around 86% observed once, and the top ten hold 10%. The specimen was peripheral blood. These receptors all stem from a woman between 50 and 59 years old with COVID-19, enrolled during active disease.

The rearrangement uses TRBV6-5 and TRBJ1-2; D may be TRBD1 (5 bases). This CDR3 is built from 13 residues. V shed 8 bases and J shed 4 bases, with 14 bases lying between them. From germline, CDR1 is MNHEY and CDR2 SVGAGI. The chain's CDR3 is CASFAIRGYGYTF. DNA of the CDR3: TGTGCCAGCTTCGCAATAAGGGGCTATGGCTACACCTTC.

The chain has TRBV5-1 and TRBJ2-3; 7 bases line up with TRBD2. This CDR3 region has 18 residues. The germline V gene encodes CDR1 SGHRS and CDR2 YFSETQ. V was pared by 4 bases and J by 2 bases, with 16 bases of the junction left unmatched. The CDR3 protein is CASSPGRVAGVPTDTQYF. DNA for the CDR3: TGCGCCAGCAGCCCTGGAAGGGTGGCGGGGGTTCCCACAGATACGCAGTATTTT.

This sequence joins TRBV14 and TRBJ1-1; D might be TRBD1 (6 bases). V was shortened by 4 bases and J by 0 bases, with 15 bases between the two germline ends. The CDR3 has 16 residues. From germline, CDR1 is SGHDN and CDR2 FVKESK. CDR3: CASSLRAGAMNTEAFF. Written as DNA, the CDR3 is TGTGCCAGCAGCCTCAGGGCAGGGGCGATGAACACTGAAGCTTTCTTT.

This chain uses TRBV5-1 with TRBJ1-2; possibly TRBD1 for D (6 bases). Germline CDR1 reads SGHRS; CDR2 reads YFSETQ. V gave up 4 bases and J gave up 2 bases, with 12 bases separating them. This CDR3 has 14 residues. The CDR3, as DNA: TGCGCCAGCAGCGCGGCGGGGGGCAACTATGGCTACACCTTC. Translation: CASSAAGGNYGYTF.

The chain is built from TRBV5-5 and TRBJ1-4; TRBD1 agrees at 8 bases. From germline, CDR1 is SGHKS and CDR2 YYEKEE (reference sequence). The CDR3 length is 13 residues. The junction had 4 bases not matched to a gene; V was cut back by 4 bases and J by 8 bases. As DNA, the CDR3 is TGTGCCAGCAGCGCCGGACAGGGCGAAAAACTGTTTTTT. It translates to CASSAGQGEKLFF.

The V call is TRBV7-9, the J call TRBJ1-2, with 9 bases fitting TRBD1. This CDR3 has 14 residues. Per the germline V gene, CDR1 is SEHNR and CDR2 is FQNEAQ (reference sequence). Germline trimming cut 3 bases from V and 6 bases from J; bases unmatched to any gene: 5. CDR3 sequence reads: CASSLETGGNGYTF. In DNA, the CDR3 is TGTGCCAGCAGCTTGGAAACAGGGGGCAATGGCTACACCTTC.

CDR3 bases: TGTGCCACCAGTGATTTCTCCTCTGAGACCCAGTACTTC. It yields the protein CATSDFSSETQYF. J is TRBJ2-5 and V is TRBV24-1; D call uncertain. The CDR3 runs to 13 residues. Deletions cut 1 base from V and 5 bases from J, with 7 bases between. Germline CDR1 KGHDR, CDR2 SFDVKD.

The chain carries TRBV5-4 and TRBJ2-7; 12 nucleotides agree with TRBD1. The CDR3 loop spans 14 amino acids. Germline lookup yields CDR1 SGHNT and CDR2 YYREEE (reference sequence). V gave up 5 bases and J gave up 4 bases; unmatched junction bases: 4. This CDR3 is CASSRGQGAYEQYF. The CDR3 DNA sequence: TGTGCCAGCAGTCGGGGACAGGGGGCGTACGAGCAGTACTTC.

This clone has just one count. The chain employs TRBV20-1 and TRBJ2-3; D possibly corresponds to TRBD2 (5 bases). CDR3 length: 14 amino acids. Germline lookup yields CDR1 DFQATT and CDR2 SNEGSKA (reference sequence). V lost 3 bases and J 2 bases, leaving 12 bases between the germline ends. The CDR3 DNA reads as TGCAGTGCTAGTAGGCTAGACTACACAGATACGCAGTATTTT. It specifies CSASRLDYTDTQYF.

This clone was recorded a few times. The CDR3 DNA is TGTGCCAGTAGCCTTCCGTCGACGGGTGGCTACACCTTC. It encodes CASSLPSTGGYTF. V usage is TRBV19 and J usage is TRBJ1-2, with D uncertain. The CDR3 contains 13 residues. V was cut by 6 bases and J by 7 bases, with 15 bases left in between. CDR1 LNHDA and CDR2 SQIVND come from the germline V gene (reference sequence).

This chain uses TRBV30 with TRBJ1-2; no clear D. V lost 0 bases to trimming and J lost 7 bases, with 12 bases between them. Germline CDR1 is GTSNPN and CDR2 is SVGIG (reference sequence). The CDR3 totals 13 residues. CDR3 region: CAWSVTGTFGYTF. The CDR3 DNA reads as TGTGCCTGGAGTGTCACGGGTACCTTTGGCTACACCTTC. Full variable domain (remainder filled in from reference TRBV30 and TRBJ1-2): SQTIHQWPATLVQPVGSPLSLECTVEGTSNPNLYWYRQAAGRGLQLLFYSVGIGQISSEVPQNLSASRPQDRQFILSSKKLLLSDSGFYLCAWSVTGTFGYTFGSGTRLTVV.

The chain links TRBV5-4 to TRBJ1-4; no clear D gene. The germline gives CDR1 SGHNT, CDR2 YYREEE (reference sequence). This CDR3 contains 14 residues. V was pared by 4 bases and J by 4 bases, with 11 bases between. DNA for the CDR3: TGTGCCAGCAGCCCAACAGCATTTAATGAAAAACTGTTTTTT. This encodes CASSPTAFNEKLFF.

The chain uses TRBV7-2 and TRBJ1-2; D ambiguous. The length of the CDR3 is 14 residues. V was shortened by 5 bases and J by 8 bases, with 18 bases between the two germline ends. Germline V gene data show CDR1 as SGHTA and CDR2 as FQGNSA. For the CDR3, the DNA is TGTGCCAGCAGCCCCCCGCGGGTTCCGCGGGGCTACACCTTC. It specifies CASSPPRVPRGYTF.

The chain carries TRBV24-1 and TRBJ2-3; TRBD1 might be the D (5 bases). Trimming removed 0 bases from V and 2 bases from J, with 11 bases in between. This CDR3 has 16 amino acids. The germline gives CDR1 KGHDR, CDR2 SFDVKD. The DNA for the CDR3 is TGTGCCACCAGTGATTTGCAGGGAACGTCCACAGATACGCAGTATTTT. Its translation is CATSDLQGTSTDTQYF.

This chain connects TRBV27 to TRBJ2-7; tentative D call: TRBD1 (5 bases). The germline CDR1 and CDR2 sequences are MNHEY and SMNVEV (reference sequence). V lost 6 bases and J 0 bases, leaving 9 bases between the germline ends. The CDR3 extends over 13 amino acids. The CDR3 sequence: CASSWGFSYEQYF. The CDR3 DNA reads as TGTGCCAGCAGCTGGGGCTTCTCCTACGAGCAGTACTTC.

The chain employs TRBV18 and TRBJ1-2; tentative D call: TRBD1 (5 bases). The germline gives CDR1 KGHSH, CDR2 LQKENI. This CDR3 spans 13 amino acids. V was cut by 2 bases and J by 6 bases, with 10 bases left in between. The CDR3 loop reads CASSPLVGDGYTF. In nucleotides, the CDR3 is TGTGCCAGCTCACCATTAGTAGGGGATGGCTACACCTTC.

V is TRBV15 and J is TRBJ1-6, with no clear D. V was trimmed by 5 bases and J by 9 bases, leaving 11 bases between them. Germline loops: CDR1 LNHNV, CDR2 YYDKDF (reference sequence). CDR3 length: 13 amino acids. The CDR3: CATSERTVSPLHF. As DNA, the CDR3 is TGTGCCACCAGCGAACGGACTGTTTCACCCCTCCACTTT.

V gene TRBV6-5 combines with J gene TRBJ1-2; a possible D gene is TRBD1 (5 bases). The germline V gene has CDR1 MNHEY and CDR2 SVGAGI. The V and J ends lost 6 bases and 8 bases respectively, with 16 bases between them. The CDR3 covers 13 residues. Here the CDR3 DNA reads TGTGCCAGCAGCCAAAGCGGGGGATCAGGCTACACCTTC. Encoded protein: CASSQSGGSGYTF.

This clone was seen many times. This rearrangement joins TRBV30 to TRBJ1-2; 7 bases match TRBD1. This CDR3 comprises 15 residues. Per germline, CDR1 GTSNPN and CDR2 SVGIG (reference sequence). V lost 3 bases, J lost 2 bases, and 9 bases stayed unmatched. CDR3 nucleotides: TGTGCCTGGAGAGGGGGACAGAACACCAACTATGGCTACACCTTC. This encodes CAWRGGQNTNYGYTF.

The chain has TRBV3-1 (or the pseudogene TRBV3-2) and TRBJ2-7; D is possibly TRBD2 (5 bases). The CDR3 has 13 amino acids. Germline assignment: CDR1 LGHDT and CDR2 YNNKEL (reference sequence). V lost 3 bases to trimming and J lost 3 bases, with 9 bases between them. The CDR3 DNA reads TGTGCCAGCAGCCACCACAGCGGCTACGAGCAGTACTTC. It is translated as CASSHHSGYEQYF.